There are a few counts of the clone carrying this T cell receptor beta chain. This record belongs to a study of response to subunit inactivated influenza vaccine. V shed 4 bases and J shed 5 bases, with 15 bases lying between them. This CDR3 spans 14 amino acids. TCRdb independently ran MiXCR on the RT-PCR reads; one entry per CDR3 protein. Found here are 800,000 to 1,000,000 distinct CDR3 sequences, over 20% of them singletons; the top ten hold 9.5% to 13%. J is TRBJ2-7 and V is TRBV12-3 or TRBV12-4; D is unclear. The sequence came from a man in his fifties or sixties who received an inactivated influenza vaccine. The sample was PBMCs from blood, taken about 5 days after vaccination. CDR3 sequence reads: CASSSSTRYHEQYF. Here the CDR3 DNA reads TGTGCCAGCAGTTCCAGCACCCGTTACCACGAGCAGTACTTC.